The rows below give T cell receptor beta chains drawn from one sample of a study of T cells in Graves' hyperthyroidism and ophthalmopathy. TCRdb reprocessed the multiplex PCR reads with MiXCR, giving one entry per CDR3 protein. The data contain a few hundred thousand distinct CDR3 sequences, approximately 14% of them seen just once; the ten biggest clones take up 6.5% to 8%. The sequenced sample consisted of blood. All receptors derive from a woman under 40 with Graves' hyperthyroidism. The conserved cysteine and the conserved F or W are not part of the CDR3 here.

cdr3_length	v_call	j_call	cdr3_aa
13	TRBV24-1	TRBJ1-2	ATSASGQNNYGYT
13	TRBV18	TRBJ2-5	ASSRMASSRETQY
14	TRBV20-1	TRBJ2-6	SASTNKGSGANVLT
12	TRBV3-1	TRBJ2-2	ASSQGLVFGELF
14	TRBV10-3	TRBJ2-3	AISGGTSGSPDTQY
15	TRBV7-6	TRBJ2-1	ASSSLLAGGPRNEQF
17	TRBV6-5	TRBJ1-1	ASSYSLRGLSPMNTEAF
12	TRBV30	TRBJ2-5	AWSVKSPQETQY
13	TRBV20-1	TRBJ2-1	SARDGTSGSPEQF
14	TRBV6-1	TRBJ1-3	ASSGLYSGKGNTIY
13	TRBV6-1	TRBJ1-5	ASSPPGGESQPQH
12	TRBV5-1	TRBJ2-3	ASSTGTSTDTQY
13	TRBV10-3	TRBJ2-7	AISEPLAGSYEQY
13	TRBV20-1	TRBJ2-7	SARPSGRQAGEQY
12	TRBV7-2	TRBJ1-2	ASSSPGTGVGYT
13	TRBV3-1	TRBJ2-7	ASSQGIREGYEQY
12	TRBV2	TRBJ1-3	ASRADRAGNTIY
12	TRBV7-9	TRBJ2-7	ASSLSGKYYEQY
9	TRBV12-5	TRBJ2-1	ASGPGNEQF
13	TRBV20-1	TRBJ2-1	SALRGHRSYNEQF
13	TRBV20-1	TRBJ2-7	SARETSRQNYEQY
16	TRBV11-2	TRBJ2-1	ASSLVQGSMTLFNEQF
12	TRBV27	TRBJ1-1	ASRVDRANTEAF
15	TRBV24-1	TRBJ2-3	ATSDGLTGGHADTQY
14	TRBV4-2	TRBJ2-5	ASSQDGDSYQETQY
14	TRBV3-1	TRBJ2-1	ASSLRGRVVYNEQF
11	TRBV20-1	TRBJ2-7	SARGDRVDEQY
15	TRBV3-1	TRBJ1-1	ASSPHLGRHLNTEAF
12	TRBV2	TRBJ2-7	ASSALKRNYEQY
11	TRBV28	TRBJ2-6	ATKQGWANVLT
12	TRBV4-1	TRBJ2-4	ASSQAPLENIQY
12	TRBV18	TRBJ2-7	ASSTDRPPYEQY
12	TRBV20-1	TRBJ2-7	SAMATTRSYEQY
14	TRBV5-1	TRBJ2-2	ASSFRTQQGPGELF
12	TRBV11-2	TRBJ2-7	ASRENDWSYEQY
12	TRBV7-9	TRBJ2-1	ASRVAGGYNEQF
11	TRBV29-1	TRBJ2-7	SAGRDRGSEQY
12	TRBV7-3	TRBJ1-1	ASKSGGMNTEAF
13	TRBV24-1	TRBJ2-2	ATSGSELNTGELF
14	TRBV20-1	TRBJ2-1	SAIPRTVGTYNEQF
12	TRBV11-3	TRBJ2-3	ASSSGTAADTQY
12	TRBV2	TRBJ1-5	ASNWETGSQPQH
13	TRBV9	TRBJ2-1	ASSVVGQGGHEQF
13	TRBV15	TRBJ1-4	ATSSNPRAREKLF
14	TRBV6-5	TRBJ1-4	ASSYSSEPQNEKLF